One and the same sample provided the 15 T cell receptor beta chains below, sequenced in a study of response to subunit inactivated influenza vaccine. Each CDR3 protein is one row after TCRdb ran MiXCR on the RT-PCR reads. The sample records hundreds of thousands of distinct CDR3 sequences, 15% to 19% being singletons. The sample in question was PBMCs from blood, obtained roughly 12 days after vaccination. These receptors all come from a man aged 45-65 years who received an inactivated influenza vaccine.

This clonotype appeared a few times. The chain carries TRBV4-3 and TRBJ1-1, with 8 bases aligning to TRBD1. Trimming removed 1 base from V and 3 bases from J; junction bases left unmatched: 10. The germline CDR1 and CDR2 sequences are LGHNA and YSLEER. The length of the CDR3 is 17 residues. This CDR3 reads CASSQGSWRQGYTEAFF. The CDR3, as DNA: TGCGCCAGCAGCCAAGGCTCGTGGCGACAGGGGTACACTGAAGCTTTCTTT.

The chain has TRBV6-1 and TRBJ1-1, with 7 bases aligning to TRBD1. The CDR3 totals 16 residues. Germline V gene lookup returns CDR1 MNHNS and CDR2 SASEGT. The ends lost 4 bases at V and 4 bases at J; junction bases unmatched: 12. The CDR3 sequence: CASSGGQILLSTEAFF. The CDR3 coding sequence is TGTGCCAGCAGTGGGGGACAGATACTTCTGAGCACTGAAGCTTTCTTT.

The gene calls are TRBV5-1 and TRBJ2-7, with D tentatively TRBD1 (6 bases). The germline CDR1 and CDR2 sequences are SGHRS and YFSETQ. Deletions cut 4 bases from V and 0 bases from J, with 20 bases between. This CDR3 has 17 residues. The CDR3: CASSVSKDSQSSYEQYF. The CDR3 coding sequence is TGCGCCAGCAGCGTTTCCAAGGACAGCCAAAGCTCCTACGAGCAGTACTTC.

This clonotype was observed a handful of times. The chain joins TRBV6-2 or TRBV6-3 to TRBJ2-7; 15 bases line up with TRBD2. After removal of 6 bases from V and 1 base from J, the junction contained 10 bases not matched to a gene. Germline V gives CDR1 MNHEY, CDR2 SVGEGT. This CDR3 spans 18 amino acids. This CDR3 is CASRPTGTSGRTSYEQYF. As DNA, the CDR3 is TGTGCCAGCAGACCTACCGGGACTAGCGGGAGGACGTCCTACGAGCAGTACTTC.

The table lists this clonotype with many counts. The V gene is TRBV7-2, the J gene TRBJ2-7; unclear D gene. V was pared by 8 bases and J by 6 bases, with 20 bases between. The germline V gene has CDR1 SGHTA and CDR2 FQGNSA. The CDR3 contains 14 residues. This chain's CDR3 is CASAAAANRPEQYF. CDR3 nucleotide sequence: TGTGCCAGCGCCGCGGCGGCCAACCGCCCCGAGCAGTACTTC.

This clonotype was counted at least ten times. The chain joins TRBV29-1 to TRBJ1-1; D remains ambiguous. V was clipped by 4 bases and J by 1 base, with 4 bases between them. Germline V gene data show CDR1 as SQVTM and CDR2 as ANQGSEA. The CDR3 is 11 residues long. The CDR3 sequence is CSVGRNTEAFF. The CDR3 nucleotides read TGCAGCGTTGGGAGGAACACTGAAGCTTTCTTT.

This clonotype came up a few times. This chain uses TRBV6-2 or TRBV6-3 with TRBJ2-5, with D unresolved. CDR1 and CDR2 from the germline V gene are MNHEY and SVGEGT. This CDR3 comprises 17 residues. Trimming removed 0 bases from V and 2 bases from J, with 16 bases in between. The CDR3 nucleotides are TGTGCCAGCAGTTACTCGATTTTCTCCAGGAGACAAGAGACCCAGTACTTC. Translating gives CASSYSIFSRRQETQYF.

This chain uses TRBV4-2 with TRBJ2-2, with 11 bases matching TRBD2. J was trimmed by 6 bases and V by 0 bases; bases with no gene match: 6. The CDR3 covers 17 residues. CDR1 and CDR2 from the germline V gene are LGHNA and YNFKEQ. The CDR3 reads CASSQERTSGSSGELFF. The CDR3 DNA sequence: TGTGCCAGCAGCCAAGAGAGAACTAGCGGGAGTTCCGGGGAGCTGTTTTTT.

The chain is built from TRBV6-5 and TRBJ2-5; D uncertain. Germline V gives CDR1 MNHEY, CDR2 SVGAGI. The CDR3 covers 14 residues. V was clipped by 2 bases and J by 2 bases, with 9 bases between them. In nucleotides, the CDR3 is TGTGCCAGCAGTTACACCCGACGGCAAGAGACCCAGTACTTC. It is translated as CASSYTRRQETQYF.

The chain couples TRBV7-9 to TRBJ2-1; D tentatively reads TRBD1 or TRBD2 (6 bases each). The germline V and J ends were trimmed by 8 bases and 2 bases, with 16 bases remaining between them. The germline V gene has CDR1 SEHNR and CDR2 FQNEAQ (reference sequence). The length of the CDR3 is 15 residues. CDR3 loop: CASLGAGTAYNEQFF. DNA of the CDR3: TGTGCCAGCCTGGGGGCGGGGACCGCCTACAATGAGCAGTTCTTC. Together with reference TRBV7-9 and TRBJ2-1, the CDR3 gives the full variable domain: DTGVSQNPRHKITKRGQNVTFRCDPISEHNRLYWYRQTLGQGPEFLTYFQNEAQLEKSRLLSDRFSAERPKGSFSTLEIQRTEQGDSAMYLCASLGAGTAYNEQFFGPGTRLTVL.

This chain links TRBV6-1 with TRBJ1-5; a possible D gene is TRBD1 (6 bases). The CDR3 covers 13 residues. The V gene's germline CDR1 is MNHNS and CDR2 SASEGT. Trimming took off 6 bases at V and 5 bases at J, with 11 bases between the two ends. This CDR3 is CASRVTGYQPQHF. Here the CDR3 DNA reads TGTGCCAGCAGAGTTACAGGGTATCAGCCCCAGCATTTT.

This clonotype has only a few counts. The rearrangement uses TRBV15 and TRBJ2-1; 7 nucleotides line up with TRBD2. The CDR3 covers 15 residues. The germline V gene has CDR1 LNHNV and CDR2 YYDKDF (reference sequence). The trim removed 1 base at V and 6 bases at J, leaving 6 bases unmatched. The CDR3 is CATSRGAGIGNEQFF. The CDR3 nucleotides are TGTGCCACCAGCAGAGGAGCGGGAATAGGCAATGAGCAGTTCTTC.

The gene calls are TRBV18 and TRBJ2-5, with a weak D call TRBD2 (5 bases). Trimming stripped 0 bases from V and 2 bases from J, with 10 bases between. This CDR3 has 15 amino acids. In germline, CDR1 is KGHSH, CDR2 LQKENI. The CDR3 here is CASSPPTGKQETQYF. CDR3 coding DNA: TGTGCCAGCTCACCACCTACGGGGAAGCAAGAGACCCAGTACTTC.

V usage is TRBV28 and J usage is TRBJ1-5, with TRBD1 as a possible D gene (6 bases). With 5 bases removed from V and 0 bases from J, the gap between germline ends came to 14 bases. The CDR3 has 16 amino acids. Per germline, CDR1 MDHEN and CDR2 SYDVKM. The CDR3 bases are TGTGCCAGCAGTGACCCGGGACACCTTAGCAATCAGCCCCAGCATTTT. Translated: CASSDPGHLSNQPQHF.

This clonotype was seen only a few times. This sequence joins TRBV20-1 and TRBJ2-2; D might be TRBD1 (6 bases). Germline assignment: CDR1 DFQATT and CDR2 SNEGSKA (reference sequence). Trimming left V 3 bases short and J 4 bases short, with 18 bases between. This CDR3 is 16 amino acids long. For the CDR3, the DNA is TGCAGTGCTAGGGAACAGGGAAGGGGGACCACCGGGGAGCTGTTTTTT. It codes for CSAREQGRGTTGELFF.